Below, one T cell receptor (beta chain) is given with its context. The record originates from a study of T-cell reconstitution after alpha-beta-depleted transplantation in children. Per germline, CDR1 SGHRS and CDR2 YFSETQ. The CDR3 has 13 residues. Trimming removed 7 bases at V and 3 bases at J, with 11 bases between. Unique molecular identifiers were incorporated during preparation of the TCRbeta library. TCRdb analysed the PCR reads with MiXCR anew, one entry per CDR3 protein. This sample has 350,000 to 400,000 distinct CDR3 sequences, with approximately 20% found just once. Sequences were derived from PBMCs from the stem cell graft donor, sampled from the stem cell graft. The V and J genes are TRBV5-1 and TRBJ1-5; no clear D. The source of this sequence is a human donor who donated a stem cell graft to a child with acute myeloid leukemia. CDR3 amino acids: CASSDGPNQPQHF. The CDR3, as DNA: TGCGCCAGCTCGGACGGTCCCAATCAGCCCCAGCATTTT.